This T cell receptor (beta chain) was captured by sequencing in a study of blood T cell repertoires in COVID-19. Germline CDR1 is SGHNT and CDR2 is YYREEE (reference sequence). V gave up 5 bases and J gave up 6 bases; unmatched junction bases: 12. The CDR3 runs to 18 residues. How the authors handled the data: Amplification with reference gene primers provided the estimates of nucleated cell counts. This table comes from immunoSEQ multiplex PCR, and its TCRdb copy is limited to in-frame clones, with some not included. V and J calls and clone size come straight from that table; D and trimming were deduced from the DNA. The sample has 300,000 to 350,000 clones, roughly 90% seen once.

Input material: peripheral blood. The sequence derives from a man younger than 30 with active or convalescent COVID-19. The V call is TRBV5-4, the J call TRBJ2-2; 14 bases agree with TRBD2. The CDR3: CASRAPGLAGEASGELFF. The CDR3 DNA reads TGTGCCAGCAGGGCACCGGGACTAGCGGGGGAGGCCTCCGGGGAGCTGTTTTTT.